The T cell receptor (beta chain) described here comes from a study of PD-L1 blockade in urothelial cancer. The protocol was immunoSEQ multiplex PCR, while the TCRdb copy is restricted to in-frame clones and leaves out a portion. In the table there are tens of thousands of clones, 87% of which are singletons. The germline V and J ends were trimmed by 5 bases and 3 bases, with 11 bases remaining between them. CDR3 size: 13 residues. Germline V gene lookup returns CDR1 MDHEN and CDR2 SYDVKM. The time point: pretreatment peripheral blood. Sequencing was performed on PBMCs, taken around atezolizumab (anti-PD-L1) treatment. This TCR was recovered from a woman aged 60-75 years with urothelial cancer. The chain links TRBV28 to TRBJ2-7; TRBD1 is a possible D gene (5 bases). The CDR3 nucleotides read TGTGCCAGCAGTCGACAGTGGGGCTACGAGCAGTACTTC. It translates to CASSRQWGYEQYF. Looking up the rest from reference TRBV28 and TRBJ2-7 gives the full variable domain: DVKVTQSSRYLVKRTGEKVFLECVQDMDHENMFWYRQDPGLGLRLIYFSYDVKMKEKGDIPEGYSVSREKKERFSLILESASTNQTSMYLCASSRQWGYEQYFGPGTRLTVT.